Below are 6 T cell receptor beta chains sequenced from a single sample in a study of cytomegalovirus exposure and HLA in healthy donors. The data were produced by immunoSEQ multiplex PCR, yet TCRdb's version contains in-frame clones alone and is incomplete. Here the sample spans roughly 140,000 clones, around nine tenths being singletons. The sequencing input was PBMCs. These receptor sequences come from a woman aged 18-29 years in good health and CMV-seropositive.

The chain combines TRBV6-5 with TRBJ1-2, with D maybe TRBD1 (5 bases). This CDR3 is built from 13 residues. The V end was cut by 0 bases, the J end by 8 bases, with 10 bases between. Germline V gene sequence: CDR1 MNHEY, CDR2 SVGAGI. CDR3 region: CASSYSLRVGYTF. In nucleotides, the CDR3 is TGTGCCAGCAGTTACTCGCTCAGGGTAGGCTACACCTTC.

The V gene is TRBV15, the J gene TRBJ1-1, with a possible D match to TRBD1 (5 bases). CDR1 and CDR2 from the germline V gene are LNHNV and YYDKDF (reference sequence). Trimming stripped 2 bases from V and 3 bases from J, with 7 bases between. The CDR3 contains 13 residues. CDR3 protein: CATSRLTDTEAFF. CDR3 nucleotides: TGTGCCACCAGCAGATTGACAGACACTGAAGCTTTCTTT. Full variable domain (outside the CDR3, taken from reference TRBV15 and TRBJ1-1): DAMVIQNPRYQVTQFGKPVTLSCSQTLNHNVMYWYQQKSSQAPKLLFHYYDKDFNNEADTPDNFQSRRPNTSFCFLDIRSPGLGDTAMYLCATSRLTDTEAFFGQGTRLTVV.

CDR3 sequence: CASSFGTGVRDTQYF. CDR3 coding DNA: TGCGCCAGCAGCTTCGGGACAGGGGTGAGAGATACGCAGTATTTT. The chain links TRBV5-1 to TRBJ2-3, with TRBD1 matching over 10 bases. Germline V CDR1 and CDR2: SGHRS, YFSETQ. With 2 bases clipped from V and 5 bases from J, the junction kept 5 bases outside the gene matches. This CDR3 is built from 15 residues.

The J gene is TRBJ2-3, the V gene TRBV19; D is possibly TRBD2 (6 bases). CDR3 length: 14 residues. CDR1 and CDR2 from the germline V gene are LNHDA and SQIVND (reference sequence). The ends were cut back, 4 bases at V and 4 bases at J, with 12 bases in the middle. CDR3: CASSSGDQSDTQYF. CDR3 coding DNA: TGTGCCAGTAGTAGCGGGGATCAGTCAGATACGCAGTATTTT.

J is TRBJ1-2 and V is TRBV6-1; 7 bases agree with TRBD1. Unmatched junction bases numbered 4, after V lost 2 bases and J lost 4 bases. Germline-derived CDR1 and CDR2 are MNHNS and SASEGT. The CDR3 consists of 14 residues. CDR3 nucleotides: TGTGCCAGCAGTGAACCGGGACAGATCTATGGCTACACCTTC. Residues: CASSEPGQIYGYTF.

The rearrangement uses TRBV7-8 and TRBJ2-1; tentative D call: TRBD2 (6 bases). In germline, CDR1 is SGHVS, CDR2 FQNEAQ. Trimming shortened V by 4 bases and J by 9 bases, and 22 bases separated the two germline ends. The CDR3 extends over 16 amino acids. For the CDR3, the DNA is TGTGCCAGCAGCTCCTATTCGCGTCGGGAGACCTCTGAGCAGTTCTTC. This encodes CASSSYSRRETSEQFF.